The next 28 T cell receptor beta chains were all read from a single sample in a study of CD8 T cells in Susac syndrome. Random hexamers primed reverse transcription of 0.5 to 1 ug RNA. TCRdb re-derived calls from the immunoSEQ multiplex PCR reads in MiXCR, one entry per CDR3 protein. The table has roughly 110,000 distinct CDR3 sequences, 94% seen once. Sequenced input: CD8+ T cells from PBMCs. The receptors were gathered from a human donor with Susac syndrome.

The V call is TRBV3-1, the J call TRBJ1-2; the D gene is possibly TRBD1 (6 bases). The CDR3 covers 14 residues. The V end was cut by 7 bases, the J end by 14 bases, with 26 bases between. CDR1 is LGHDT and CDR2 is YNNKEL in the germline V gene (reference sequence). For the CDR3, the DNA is TGTGCCAGCACCCATGGGACGAAGCTACAGGGAAGAACCTTC. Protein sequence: CASTHGTKLQGRTF. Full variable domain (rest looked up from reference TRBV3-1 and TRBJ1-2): DTAVSQTPKYLVTQMGNDKSIKCEQNLGHDTMYWYKQDSKKFLKIMFSYNNKELIINETVPNRFSPKSPDKAHLNLHINSLELGDSAVYFCASTHGTKLQGRTFGSGTRLTVV.

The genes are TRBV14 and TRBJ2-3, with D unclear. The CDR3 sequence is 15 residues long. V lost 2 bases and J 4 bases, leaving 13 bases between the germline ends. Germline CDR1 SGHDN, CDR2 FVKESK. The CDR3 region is CASSQRIPWADTQYF. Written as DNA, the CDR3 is TGTGCCAGCAGCCAAAGGATCCCCTGGGCAGATACGCAGTATTTT.

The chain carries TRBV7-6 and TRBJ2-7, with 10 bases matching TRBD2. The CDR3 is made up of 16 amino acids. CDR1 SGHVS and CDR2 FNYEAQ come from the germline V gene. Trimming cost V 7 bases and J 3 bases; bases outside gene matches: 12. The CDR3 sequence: CASTNPTSGVNYEQYF. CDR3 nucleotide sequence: TGTGCCAGCACAAATCCCACTAGCGGGGTAAACTACGAGCAGTACTTC.

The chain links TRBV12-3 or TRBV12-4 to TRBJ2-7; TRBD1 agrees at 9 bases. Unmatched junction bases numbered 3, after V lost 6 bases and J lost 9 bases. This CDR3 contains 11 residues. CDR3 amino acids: CASSQDRGQYF. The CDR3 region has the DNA TGTGCCAGCAGCCAGGACAGGGGGCAGTACTTC.

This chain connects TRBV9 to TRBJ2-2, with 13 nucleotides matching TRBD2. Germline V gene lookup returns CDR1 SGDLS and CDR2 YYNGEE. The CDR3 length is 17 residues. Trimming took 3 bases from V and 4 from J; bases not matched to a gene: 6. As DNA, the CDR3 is TGTGCCAGCAGCGCCACTAGCGGGGGGGCCTTCACCGGGGAGCTGTTTTTT. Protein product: CASSATSGGAFTGELFF.

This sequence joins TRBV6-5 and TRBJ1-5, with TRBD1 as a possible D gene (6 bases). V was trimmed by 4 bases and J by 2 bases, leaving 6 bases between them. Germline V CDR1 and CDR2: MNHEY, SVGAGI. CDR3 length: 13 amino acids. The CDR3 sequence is CASSSGGNQPQHF. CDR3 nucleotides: TGTGCCAGCAGTTCAGGGGGCAATCAGCCCCAGCATTTT.

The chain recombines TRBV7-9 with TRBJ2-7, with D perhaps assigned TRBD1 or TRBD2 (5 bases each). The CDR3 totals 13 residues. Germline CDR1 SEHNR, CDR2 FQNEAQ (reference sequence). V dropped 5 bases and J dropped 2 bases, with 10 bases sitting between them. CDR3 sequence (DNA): TGTGCCAGCAGCATGGGACGGCCCTACGAGCAGTACTTC. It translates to CASSMGRPYEQYF.

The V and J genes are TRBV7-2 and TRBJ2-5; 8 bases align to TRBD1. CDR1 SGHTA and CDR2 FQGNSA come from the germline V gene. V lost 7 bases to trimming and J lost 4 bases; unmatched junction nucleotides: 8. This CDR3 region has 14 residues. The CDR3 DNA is TGTGCCAGCACCTACTCCGGACAGGGAGAGACCCAGTACTTC. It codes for CASTYSGQGETQYF.

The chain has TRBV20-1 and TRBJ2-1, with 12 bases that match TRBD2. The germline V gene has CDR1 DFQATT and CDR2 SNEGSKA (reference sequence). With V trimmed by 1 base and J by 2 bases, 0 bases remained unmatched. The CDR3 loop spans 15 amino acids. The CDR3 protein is CSARGTSGAYNEQFF. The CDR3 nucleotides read TGCAGTGCTAGAGGGACTAGCGGGGCCTACAATGAGCAGTTCTTC.

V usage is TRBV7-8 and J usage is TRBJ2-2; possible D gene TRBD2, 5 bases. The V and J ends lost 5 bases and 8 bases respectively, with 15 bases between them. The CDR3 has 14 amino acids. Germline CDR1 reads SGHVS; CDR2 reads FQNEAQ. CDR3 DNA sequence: TGTGCCAGCAGCCCCCCTTCGGGGTTGGGGGAGCTGTTTTTT. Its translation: CASSPPSGLGELFF.

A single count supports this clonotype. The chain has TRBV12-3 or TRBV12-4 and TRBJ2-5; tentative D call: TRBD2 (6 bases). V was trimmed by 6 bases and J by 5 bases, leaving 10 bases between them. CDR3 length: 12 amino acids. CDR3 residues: CASSGEDETQYF. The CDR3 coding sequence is TGTGCCAGCAGCGGGGAGGACGAGACCCAGTACTTC.

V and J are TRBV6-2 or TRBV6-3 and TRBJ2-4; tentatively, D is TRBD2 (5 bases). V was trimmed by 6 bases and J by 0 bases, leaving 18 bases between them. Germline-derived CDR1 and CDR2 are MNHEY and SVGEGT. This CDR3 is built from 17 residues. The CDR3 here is CASRVSPARVAKNIQYF. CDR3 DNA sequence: TGTGCCAGCAGAGTTAGCCCAGCGCGGGTAGCCAAAAACATTCAGTACTTC.

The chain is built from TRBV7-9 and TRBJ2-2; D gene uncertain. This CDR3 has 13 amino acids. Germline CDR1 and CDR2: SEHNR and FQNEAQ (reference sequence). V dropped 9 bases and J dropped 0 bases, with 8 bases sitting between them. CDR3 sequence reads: CARGIPNTGELFF. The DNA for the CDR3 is TGTGCCAGAGGGATCCCGAACACCGGGGAGCTGTTTTTT.

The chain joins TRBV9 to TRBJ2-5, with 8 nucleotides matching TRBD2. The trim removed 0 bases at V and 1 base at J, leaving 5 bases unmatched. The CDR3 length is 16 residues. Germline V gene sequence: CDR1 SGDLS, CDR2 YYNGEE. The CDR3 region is CASSVVPAGAQETQYF. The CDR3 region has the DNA TGTGCCAGCAGCGTAGTTCCAGCGGGGGCCCAAGAGACCCAGTACTTC. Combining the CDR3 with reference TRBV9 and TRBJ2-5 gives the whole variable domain DSGVTQTPKHLITATGQRVTLRCSPRSGDLSVYWYQQSLDQGLQFLIQYYNGEERAKGNILERFSAQQFPDLHSELNLSSLELGDSALYFCASSVVPAGAQETQYFGPGTRLLVL.

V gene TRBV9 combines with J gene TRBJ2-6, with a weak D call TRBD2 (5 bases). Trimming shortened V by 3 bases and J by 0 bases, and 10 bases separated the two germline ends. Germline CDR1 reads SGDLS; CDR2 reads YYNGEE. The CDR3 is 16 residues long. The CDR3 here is CASSGTVRSGANVLTF. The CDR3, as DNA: TGTGCCAGCAGCGGGACTGTCCGCTCTGGGGCCAACGTCCTGACTTTC.

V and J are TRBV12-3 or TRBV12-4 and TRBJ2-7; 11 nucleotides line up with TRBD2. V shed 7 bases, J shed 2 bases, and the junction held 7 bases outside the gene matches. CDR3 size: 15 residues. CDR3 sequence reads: CASTGRLAGPYEQYF. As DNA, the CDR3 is TGTGCCAGCACTGGAAGACTAGCGGGGCCCTACGAGCAGTACTTC.

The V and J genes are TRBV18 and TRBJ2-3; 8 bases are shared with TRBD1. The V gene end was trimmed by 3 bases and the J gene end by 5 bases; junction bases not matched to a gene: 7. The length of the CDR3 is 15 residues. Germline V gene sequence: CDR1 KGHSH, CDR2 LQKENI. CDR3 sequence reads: CASSPLQGVEDTQYF. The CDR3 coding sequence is TGTGCCAGCTCACCTCTACAGGGGGTGGAAGATACGCAGTATTTT.

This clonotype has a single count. CDR3 coding DNA: TGCAGTGCTAGAAACAGAAGCTATGGCTACACCTTC. Translating gives CSARNRSYGYTF. The J gene is TRBJ1-2, the V gene TRBV20-1; D call uncertain. The CDR3 spans 12 residues. The germline V and J ends were trimmed by 2 bases and 4 bases, with 8 bases remaining between them. Germline values: CDR1 DFQATT, CDR2 SNEGSKA (reference sequence).

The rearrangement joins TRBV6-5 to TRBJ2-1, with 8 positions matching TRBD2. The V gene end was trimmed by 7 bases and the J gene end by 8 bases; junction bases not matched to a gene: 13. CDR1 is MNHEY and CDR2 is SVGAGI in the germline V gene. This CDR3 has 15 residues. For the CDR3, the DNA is TGTGCCAGCAACTCCGGGGGGGCGGCTTTCGATGAGCAGTTCTTC. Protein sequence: CASNSGGAAFDEQFF.

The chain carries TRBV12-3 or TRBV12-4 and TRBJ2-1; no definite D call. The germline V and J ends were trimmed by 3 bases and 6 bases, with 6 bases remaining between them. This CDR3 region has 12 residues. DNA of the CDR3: TGTGCCAGCAGTTTCGCAGGCAATGAGCAGTTCTTC. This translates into CASSFAGNEQFF.

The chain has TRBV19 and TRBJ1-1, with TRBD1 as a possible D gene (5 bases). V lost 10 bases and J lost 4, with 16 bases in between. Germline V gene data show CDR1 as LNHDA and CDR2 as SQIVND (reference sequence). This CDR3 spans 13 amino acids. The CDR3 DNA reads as TGTGCCACCGGGCGGGGCTTGAGCACTGAAGCTTTCTTT. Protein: CATGRGLSTEAFF.

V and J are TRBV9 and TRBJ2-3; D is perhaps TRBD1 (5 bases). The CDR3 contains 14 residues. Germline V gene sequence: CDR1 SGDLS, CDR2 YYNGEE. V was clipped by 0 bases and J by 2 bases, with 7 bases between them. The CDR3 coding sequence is TGTGCCAGCAGCGTAGAGACAGACACAGATACGCAGTATTTT. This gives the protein CASSVETDTDTQYF.

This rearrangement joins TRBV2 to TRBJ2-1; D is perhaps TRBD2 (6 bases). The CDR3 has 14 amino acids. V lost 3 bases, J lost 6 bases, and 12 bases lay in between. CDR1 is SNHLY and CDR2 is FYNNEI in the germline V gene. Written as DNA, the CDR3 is TGTGCCAGCAGTGAGAGAGCGACTAGCAATGAGCAGTTCTTC. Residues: CASSERATSNEQFF.

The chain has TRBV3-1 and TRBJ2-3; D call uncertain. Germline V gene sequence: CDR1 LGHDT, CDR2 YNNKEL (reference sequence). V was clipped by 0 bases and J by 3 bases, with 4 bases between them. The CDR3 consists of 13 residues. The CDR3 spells CASSQDGTDTQYF. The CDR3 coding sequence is TGTGCCAGCAGCCAAGATGGTACAGATACGCAGTATTTT.

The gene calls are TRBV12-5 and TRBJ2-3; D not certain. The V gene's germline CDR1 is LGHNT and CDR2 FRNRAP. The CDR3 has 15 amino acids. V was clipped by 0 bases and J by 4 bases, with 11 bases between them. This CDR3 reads CASGLVVNQADTQYF. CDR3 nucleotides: TGTGCTAGTGGTTTGGTAGTGAACCAGGCAGATACGCAGTATTTT. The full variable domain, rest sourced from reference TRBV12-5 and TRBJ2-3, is DARVTQTPRHKVTEMGQEVTMRCQPILGHNTVFWYRQTMMQGLELLAYFRNRAPLDDSGMPKDRFSAEMPDATLATLKIQPSEPRDSAVYFCASGLVVNQADTQYFGPGTRLTVL.

The CDR3 loop reads CASSLALSGRTDTQYF. The CDR3 DNA is TGTGCCAGCAGCTTAGCTTTGAGCGGGAGAACAGATACGCAGTATTTT. The chain combines TRBV7-8 with TRBJ2-3, with 8 bases fitting TRBD2. J lost 3 bases, V lost 0 bases, and 5 bases had no gene match. Germline V gene lookup returns CDR1 SGHVS and CDR2 FQNEAQ. The CDR3 runs to 16 residues.

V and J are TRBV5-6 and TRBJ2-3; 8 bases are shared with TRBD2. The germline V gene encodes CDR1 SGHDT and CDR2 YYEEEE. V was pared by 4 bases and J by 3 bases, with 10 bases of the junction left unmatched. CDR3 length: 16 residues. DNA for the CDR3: TGTGCCAGCAGCCCCATCGGGGGGGAGGGAACAGATACGCAGTATTTT. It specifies CASSPIGGEGTDTQYF.

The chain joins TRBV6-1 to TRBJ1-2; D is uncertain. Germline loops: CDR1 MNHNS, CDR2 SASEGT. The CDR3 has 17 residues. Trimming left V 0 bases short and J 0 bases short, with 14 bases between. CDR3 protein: CASSEARVYEANYGYTF. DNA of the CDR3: TGTGCCAGCAGTGAAGCGCGAGTTTACGAGGCTAACTATGGCTACACCTTC.